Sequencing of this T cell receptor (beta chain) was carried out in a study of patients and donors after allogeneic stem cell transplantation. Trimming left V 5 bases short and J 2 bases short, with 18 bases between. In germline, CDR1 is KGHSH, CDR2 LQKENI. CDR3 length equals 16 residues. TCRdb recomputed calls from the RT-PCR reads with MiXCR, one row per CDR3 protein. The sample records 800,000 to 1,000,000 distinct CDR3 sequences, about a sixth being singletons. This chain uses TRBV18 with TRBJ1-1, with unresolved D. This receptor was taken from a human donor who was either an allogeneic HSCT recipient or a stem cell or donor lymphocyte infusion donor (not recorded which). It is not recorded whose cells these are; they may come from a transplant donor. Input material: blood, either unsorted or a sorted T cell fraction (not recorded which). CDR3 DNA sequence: TGTGCCAGCTCAACTCTTGCGTCCGTAGGAAACACTGAAGCTTTCTTT. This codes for CASSTLASVGNTEAFF.